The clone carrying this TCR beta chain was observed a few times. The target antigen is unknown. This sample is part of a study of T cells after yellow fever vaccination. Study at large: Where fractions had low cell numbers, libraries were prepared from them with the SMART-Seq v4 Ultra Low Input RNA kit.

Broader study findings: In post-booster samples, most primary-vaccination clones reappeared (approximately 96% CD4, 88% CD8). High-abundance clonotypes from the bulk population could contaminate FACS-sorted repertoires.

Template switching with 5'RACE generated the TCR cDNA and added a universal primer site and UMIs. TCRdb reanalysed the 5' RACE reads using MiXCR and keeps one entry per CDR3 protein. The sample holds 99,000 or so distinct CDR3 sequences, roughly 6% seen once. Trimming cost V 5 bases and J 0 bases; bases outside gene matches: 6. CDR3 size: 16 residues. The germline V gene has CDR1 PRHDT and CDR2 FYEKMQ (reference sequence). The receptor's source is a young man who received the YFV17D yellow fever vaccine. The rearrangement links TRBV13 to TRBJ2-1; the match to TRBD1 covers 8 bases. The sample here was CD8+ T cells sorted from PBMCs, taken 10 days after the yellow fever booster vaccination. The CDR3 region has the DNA TGTGCCAGCAGCCTTCGACAGGGGCCCTCCTACAATGAGCAGTTCTTC. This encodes CASSLRQGPSYNEQFF.